The 9 T cell receptor beta chains in this list originate from one sample, sequenced in a study of identical twins (dated by TCRdb to 2016 to 2017). The method was 5' RACE. TCRdb shows the sequencer as Illumina HiSeq 2000. TCRdb passed the public sequencing reads through fastp at Q25 and MiXCR, retaining productive beta sequences. Records with the same CDR3 protein are collapsed into one entry carrying the most frequent genes and DNA. The sample profile shows roughly 770,000 distinct CDR3 sequences; around a sixth of them were found once. The biggest ten clones account for less than 15% of the sample. The sample also formed part of further work on T cells expressing NK-cell markers.

Sequenced material: PBMCs. The receptor set was obtained from a woman between 18 and 30 years old in good health.

This clonotype was detected a few times. V usage is TRBV20-1 and J usage is TRBJ2-7, with 9 positions matching TRBD1. Germline CDR1 DFQATT, CDR2 SNEGSKA (reference sequence). This CDR3 comprises 14 residues. Losses at the gene ends were 6 bases for V and 1 base for J; bases not matched to a gene: 7. DNA of the CDR3: TGCAGTGCAACAGGACAGGGGCTATCCTACGAGCAGTACTTC. It specifies CSATGQGLSYEQYF.

This clonotype was detected a few times. The chain links TRBV5-6 to TRBJ1-6; D is uncertain. V lost 0 bases, J lost 5 bases, and 9 bases lay in between. The CDR3 covers 15 residues. Germline CDR1 SGHDT, CDR2 YYEEEE. The CDR3 region is CASSLDPGDNSPLHF. The CDR3 region has the DNA TGTGCCAGCAGCTTGGACCCCGGGGATAATTCACCCCTCCACTTT. Looking up the rest from reference TRBV5-6 and TRBJ1-6 gives the full variable domain: DAGVTQSPTHLIKTRGQQVTLRCSPKSGHDTVSWYQQALGQGPQFIFQYYEEEERQRGNFPDRFSGHQFPNYSSELNVNALLLGDSALYLCASSLDPGDNSPLHFGNGTRLTVT.

This rearrangement joins TRBV6-2 or TRBV6-3 to TRBJ2-3; 10 bases agree with TRBD2. Germline V gene sequence: CDR1 MNHEY, CDR2 SVGEGT. The CDR3 extends over 15 amino acids. V lost 6 bases to trimming and J lost 6 bases; unmatched junction nucleotides: 9. DNA for the CDR3: TGTGCCAGCAGGCTTATCCTAGCGGGAGTGGATACGCAGTATTTT. Translated, it gives CASRLILAGVDTQYF.

This clonotype has a handful of counts. The rearrangement links TRBV5-1 to TRBJ1-1, with D unclear. V was shortened by 0 bases and J by 4 bases, with 7 bases between the two germline ends. CDR1 is SGHRS and CDR2 is YFSETQ in the germline V gene. The CDR3 has 13 amino acids. The CDR3 coding sequence is TGCGCCAGCAGCTTGGGGGTAATCACTGAAGCTTTCTTT. Translation gives CASSLGVITEAFF.

This clonotype turned up a few times. CDR3 sequence: CASSRDSPEAFF. The DNA of the CDR3 is TGTGCCAGCAGCCGGGACAGCCCTGAAGCTTTCTTT. The chain links TRBV7-2 to TRBJ1-1; 7 bases are a match to TRBD1. With 5 bases clipped from V and 6 bases from J, the junction kept 3 bases outside the gene matches. Germline-derived CDR1 and CDR2 are SGHTA and FQGNSA. This CDR3 spans 12 amino acids.

This clonotype turned up a few times. This chain joins TRBV24-1 and TRBJ2-1, with 12 positions matching TRBD2. The germline V gene has CDR1 KGHDR and CDR2 SFDVKD. After removal of 5 bases from V and 9 bases from J, the junction contained 4 bases not matched to a gene. The CDR3 covers 14 residues. CDR3 protein: CATSASGRAGEQFF. The CDR3 DNA sequence: TGTGCCACCAGTGCTAGCGGGAGGGCCGGTGAGCAGTTCTTC.

The J gene is TRBJ1-2, the V gene TRBV6-5; a weak D match, TRBD1 (6 bases). This CDR3 has 12 residues. Trimming took 7 bases from V and 8 from J, leaving 14 bases between them. CDR1 MNHEY and CDR2 SVGAGI come from the germline V gene. Here the CDR3 DNA reads TGTGCCAGCACCGGCCAGGGGACGGGCTACACCTTC. Its protein is CASTGQGTGYTF.

The chain carries TRBV6-5 and TRBJ2-1; 10 nucleotides match TRBD2. The CDR3 extends over 16 amino acids. V lost 0 bases to trimming and J lost 9 bases; unmatched junction nucleotides: 8. Germline V CDR1 and CDR2: MNHEY, SVGAGI. This CDR3 reads CASSYSLSGRAGEQFF. CDR3 coding DNA: TGTGCCAGCAGTTACTCCTTAAGCGGGAGGGCCGGTGAGCAGTTCTTC.

As regards this clonotype: One junction end does not reproduce the germline sequence, and a read error may be involved. This rearrangement joins TRBV7-7 to TRBJ2-1; TRBD2 matches 11 bases. CDR1 and CDR2 from the germline V gene are SSHAT and FNYEAQ (reference sequence). The CDR3 consists of 15 residues. The CDR3 here is CASSPGLAGADEQFF. Written as DNA, the CDR3 is TGTGCTAGCAGCCCAGGACTAGCGGGTGCGGATGAGCAGTTCTTC.